One sample yielded the 17 T cell receptor beta chains listed below, sequenced in a study of blood T cell repertoires in COVID-19. Using immunoSEQ multiplex PCR, the repertoire was profiled, and TCRdb retains in-frame clones only, with some absent. This sample has 200,000 to 250,000 clones, with around 87% found just once. The specimen sequenced was PBMCs or T cells enriched from blood (not recorded which). The receptors were gathered from a woman aged 30 to 39 with acute COVID-19.

The V gene is TRBV7-2, the J gene TRBJ2-1; TRBD1 is a possible D gene (5 bases). This CDR3 has 15 residues. In germline, CDR1 is SGHTA, CDR2 FQGNSA. V lost 4 bases to trimming and J lost 0 bases, with 10 bases between them. The CDR3 bases are TGTGCCAGCAGCTCCACAGGAGACTCCTACAATGAGCAGTTCTTC. Protein: CASSSTGDSYNEQFF.

The chain recombines TRBV2 with TRBJ2-3; a weak D match, TRBD2 (7 bases). The CDR3 extends over 14 amino acids. The V gene's germline CDR1 is SNHLY and CDR2 FYNNEI. The V and J ends lost 4 bases and 1 base respectively, with 9 bases between them. CDR3 amino acids: CASSAGGGTDTQYF. CDR3 nucleotide sequence: TGTGCCAGCAGTGCGGGGGGCGGCACAGATACGCAGTATTTT.

The chain couples TRBV28 to TRBJ1-4, with 7 bases fitting TRBD1. V dropped 4 bases and J dropped 4; count of bases not matched to a gene: 12. The CDR3 covers 17 residues. Germline CDR1 reads MDHEN; CDR2 reads SYDVKM. CDR3 sequence: CASSSSLYRGLNEKLFF. CDR3 DNA sequence: TGTGCCAGCAGTTCTAGCCTTTACAGGGGACTTAATGAAAAACTGTTTTTT.

The rearrangement links TRBV5-3 to TRBJ2-7; 7 bases align to TRBD1. TRBV5-3 is labeled an ORF, and its function is uncertain. V shed 3 bases and J 5 bases; nucleotides not matched to a gene: 8. This CDR3 is 14 amino acids long. The CDR3 reads CARSCVTGNHEQYF. The CDR3 bases are TGTGCCAGAAGCTGTGTGACAGGGAACCACGAGCAGTACTTC.

V gene TRBV19 combines with J gene TRBJ2-1, with 8 bases aligning to TRBD1. V dropped 1 base and J dropped 4; count of bases not matched to a gene: 6. The CDR3 totals 16 residues. Germline CDR1 is LNHDA and CDR2 is SQIVND (reference sequence). CDR3 amino acids: CASSIVPGTGYNEQFF. In DNA, the CDR3 is TGTGCCAGTAGTATAGTCCCTGGGACAGGTTACAATGAGCAGTTCTTC.

The chain uses TRBV27 and TRBJ2-7, with 8 bases matching TRBD1. The V and J ends lost 5 bases and 2 bases, in that order; junction bases with no gene match: 8. The germline gives CDR1 MNHEY, CDR2 SMNVEV (reference sequence). CDR3 size: 15 residues. CDR3 sequence reads: CASSLGQGRAYEQYF. The CDR3 nucleotides are TGTGCCAGCAGTCTCGGACAGGGTCGGGCCTACGAGCAGTACTTC.

The chain couples TRBV15 to TRBJ2-5, with D possibly matching TRBD1 (6 bases). V lost 2 bases and J lost 3, with 7 bases in between. Per the germline V gene, CDR1 is LNHNV and CDR2 is YYDKDF (reference sequence). The CDR3 totals 13 residues. CDR3 loop: CATSRNREETQYF. Here the CDR3 DNA reads TGTGCCACCAGCAGAAACAGGGAAGAGACCCAGTACTTC. Drawing the rest from reference TRBV15 and TRBJ2-5, the complete variable domain is DAMVIQNPRYQVTQFGKPVTLSCSQTLNHNVMYWYQQKSSQAPKLLFHYYDKDFNNEADTPDNFQSRRPNTSFCFLDIRSPGLGDTAMYLCATSRNREETQYFGPGTRLLVL.

The rearrangement links TRBV7-8 to TRBJ2-7; D is perhaps TRBD2 (6 bases). The CDR3 has 16 residues. Looked up from germline, CDR1 is SGHVS and CDR2 is FQNEAQ. V lost 7 bases to trimming and J lost 4 bases, with 23 bases between them. The CDR3 nucleotides are TGTGCCAGCAACAACGGGGGTGCCAGCGAAGGATACGAGCAGTACTTC. Its protein product is CASNNGGASEGYEQYF.

The rearrangement joins TRBV14 to TRBJ1-1; D unclear. The CDR3 length is 14 residues. The germline V gene has CDR1 SGHDN and CDR2 FVKESK. V lost 1 base and J lost 4, with 10 bases in between. The CDR3 protein is CASSQGRLSTEAFF. The CDR3 DNA follows: TGTGCCAGCAGCCAAGGGCGGTTGAGCACTGAAGCTTTCTTT.

V usage is TRBV2 and J usage is TRBJ1-2, with TRBD1 identical over 7 bases. Unmatched junction bases numbered 11, after V lost 9 bases and J lost 1 base. Germline CDR1 and CDR2: SNHLY and FYNNEI. This CDR3 comprises 15 residues. The CDR3 nucleotides are TGTGCCAGTGGTGGGACAGATTCGATTAACTATGGCTACACCTTC. Amino acids: CASGGTDSINYGYTF.

The chain employs TRBV6-1 and TRBJ2-3, with 10 bases lining up with TRBD2. Per the germline V gene, CDR1 is MNHNS and CDR2 is SASEGT. Trimming cost V 4 bases and J 6 bases; bases outside gene matches: 10. The CDR3 totals 16 residues. CDR3 in amino acids: CASSGPSGGARDTQYF. In DNA form, the CDR3 reads TGTGCCAGCAGTGGACCTAGCGGGGGTGCTCGGGATACGCAGTATTTT.

The chain uses TRBV5-6 and TRBJ1-1, with TRBD1 as a possible D gene (5 bases). Germline CDR1 SGHDT, CDR2 YYEEEE. The ends were cut back, 2 bases at V and 5 bases at J, with 10 bases in the middle. The CDR3 extends over 13 amino acids. The CDR3 loop is CASSFRQGTEAFF. DNA for the CDR3: TGTGCCAGCAGCTTCCGGCAGGGAACTGAAGCTTTCTTT.

The table lists this clone with a few counts. The V gene is TRBV10-3, the J gene TRBJ1-4; 7 bases are shared with TRBD1. Germline lookup yields CDR1 ENHRY and CDR2 SYGVKD. V lost 0 bases to trimming and J lost 8 bases; unmatched junction nucleotides: 6. The CDR3 has 15 residues. The CDR3 region is CAISESRQGREKLFF. The CDR3 coding sequence is TGTGCCATCAGTGAGTCTCGACAGGGTCGGGAAAAACTGTTTTTT.

CDR3 residues: CASSVGRGAWGYTF. The CDR3 bases are TGTGCCAGCAGCGTAGGGCGGGGCGCTTGGGGCTACACCTTC. V gene TRBV9 combines with J gene TRBJ1-2, with D maybe TRBD1 (5 bases). The CDR3 is 14 residues long. CDR1 is SGDLS and CDR2 is YYNGEE in the germline V gene. V shed 0 bases and J shed 8 bases, with 14 bases lying between them.

V gene TRBV5-6 combines with J gene TRBJ1-4; a weak D match, TRBD1 (5 bases). Deletions cut 1 base from V and 5 bases from J, with 12 bases between. The V gene's germline CDR1 is SGHDT and CDR2 YYEEEE. The CDR3 consists of 15 residues. The CDR3: CASSLWGVPNEKLFF. The CDR3 DNA reads as TGTGCCAGCAGCTTGTGGGGCGTACCGAATGAAAAACTGTTTTTT.

The genes are TRBV5-1 and TRBJ2-7; possibly TRBD1 for D (6 bases). V lost 4 bases and J lost 2, with 13 bases in between. The CDR3 has 14 residues. Germline values: CDR1 SGHRS, CDR2 YFSETQ. The DNA of the CDR3 is TGCGCCAGCAGCCCAAGACAGGAGCCCTACGAGCAGTACTTC. Translating gives CASSPRQEPYEQYF.

V and J are TRBV28 and TRBJ1-5, with TRBD1 identical over 8 bases. The trim removed 8 bases at V and 5 bases at J, leaving 14 bases unmatched. CDR1 and CDR2 from the germline V gene are MDHEN and SYDVKM. This CDR3 spans 16 amino acids. The CDR3: CASCRTSTGGHQPQHF. In DNA, the CDR3 is TGTGCCAGCTGCCGTACGTCTACAGGGGGACATCAGCCCCAGCATTTT. Using reference TRBV28 and TRBJ1-5 for the parts outside the CDR3, the full variable domain is DVKVTQSSRYLVKRTGEKVFLECVQDMDHENMFWYRQDPGLGLRLIYFSYDVKMKEKGDIPEGYSVSREKKERFSLILESASTNQTSMYLCASCRTSTGGHQPQHFGDGTRLSIL.